This T cell receptor beta chain was found in a study of shared T cell receptors in the human thymus. TCRdb keeps only in-frame clones here, not all; method: immunoSEQ multiplex PCR. The profile shows 500,000 to 550,000 clones, more than 75% of them singletons. This CDR3 comprises 16 residues. Unmatched junction bases numbered 7, after V lost 1 base and J lost 2 bases. Germline V CDR1 and CDR2: SGHTA, FQGNSA. The sample was also reused in another study, on human thymus T cells. Turning to that study: In corrective heart surgery, resections were taken, and these provided the thymus tissue.

The rearrangement uses TRBV7-2 and TRBJ2-5, with 7 bases fitting TRBD1. The sequenced sample was thymocytes. The sequence came from a boy in the first two years of life with a congenital heart defect. CDR3 residues: CASSLGGTAPQETQYF. In DNA, the CDR3 is TGTGCCAGCAGCTTAGGGGGGACAGCCCCTCAAGAGACCCAGTACTTC.